This entry lists 21 T cell receptor beta chains sequenced from one sample in a study of regulatory T cells in long-lasting Graves disease (dated by TCRdb to 2020 to 2023). The library was generated by multiplex PCR. These reads were obtained on an Illumina HiSeq 4000. iRepertoire HTBI primers and Arm-PCR amplification of CDR3 regions were used to construct TCR beta libraries. Using fastp trimming at Q25 and MiXCR clonotype assembly, TCRdb reanalyzed the public sequencing data and kept in-frame beta chains. CDR3 protein sequences are deduplicated, and each keeps its most common genes and DNA. The sample records 300,000 or so distinct CDR3 sequences, around 20% of which are singletons. The ten largest clones represent 29% of the sample. Reading the label with the study, this specimen's time point is: persistent/refractory GD, antithyroid drugs over 5 years with positive TRAb. For both TCR sequencing and RNA sequencing, RNA was extracted from PBMCs in TRIzol.

The sample consisted of peripheral blood mononuclear cells (PBMCs), taken when the disease was refractory, from a patient treated with antithyroid drugs. These receptor sequences come from a female donor with Graves disease.

This clonotype was counted between two and nine times. The chain uses TRBV12-3 or TRBV12-4 and TRBJ1-1, with D possibly matching TRBD1 (5 bases). The CDR3 is made up of 16 amino acids. The germline V and J ends were trimmed by 5 bases and 1 base, with 17 bases remaining between them. The CDR3 sequence: CASSRGDGMWNTEAFF. The CDR3 nucleotides are TGTGCCAGCAGTCGGGGGGACGGAATGTGGAACACTGAAGCTTTCTTT.

This clonotype was picked up many times. The rearrangement joins TRBV20-1 to TRBJ1-1; TRBD1 aligns across 7 bases. The CDR3 is 12 residues long. Trimming removed 6 bases from V and 4 bases from J; junction bases left unmatched: 5. CDR1 DFQATT and CDR2 SNEGSKA come from the germline V gene (reference sequence). The CDR3 sequence: CSALDRATEAFF. The CDR3 bases are TGCAGTGCGCTAGACAGGGCCACTGAAGCTTTCTTT.

This clonotype was recorded once. This likely stems from a read error, as it lies one base from a far larger clone. The CDR3 does not end in the conserved phenylalanine or tryptophan, so this is likely a read error. The chain links TRBV7-9 to TRBJ2-5; D is uncertain. Per the germline V gene, CDR1 is SEHNR and CDR2 is FQNEAQ (reference sequence). Trimming left V 4 bases short and J 1 base short, with 7 bases between. This CDR3 region has 13 residues. CDR3 DNA sequence: TGTGCCAGCAGCTACTCCTTCCAAGAGACCCAGTACCTC. Amino acids: CASSYSFQETQYL.

The V call is TRBV4-1, the J call TRBJ1-6, with D unresolved. CDR1 is MGHRA and CDR2 is YSYEKL in the germline V gene. V lost 3 bases and J 0 bases, leaving 6 bases between the germline ends. The CDR3 runs 15 residues. CDR3: CASSHGSSYNSPLHF. CDR3 sequence (DNA): TGCGCCAGCAGCCACGGGAGCTCCTATAATTCACCCCTCCACTTT.

This clonotype occurred many times. The rearrangement joins TRBV3-1 to TRBJ1-1; no firm D call. Trimming removed 1 base from V and 7 bases from J, with 13 bases in between. Germline V CDR1 and CDR2: LGHDT, YNNKEL (reference sequence). The CDR3 sequence is 14 residues long. CDR3 loop: CASSQVAVLGEAFF. CDR3 sequence (DNA): TGTGCCAGCAGCCAAGTGGCCGTACTGGGTGAAGCTTTCTTT.

This clonotype was found many times. The chain employs TRBV5-1 and TRBJ2-2, with TRBD2 as a possible D gene (5 bases). Germline V gives CDR1 SGHRS, CDR2 YFSETQ. With 5 bases removed from V and 6 bases from J, the gap between germline ends came to 14 bases. The CDR3 consists of 14 residues. CDR3 sequence (DNA): TGCGCCAGCAGGGCGGGCAGCGAAGCCGGGGAGCTGTTTTTT. It translates to CASRAGSEAGELFF.

CDR3 in amino acids: CASSSWTGESYEQYF. CDR3 in DNA: TGTGCCAGCAGTTCATGGACAGGGGAATCCTACGAGCAGTACTTC. The gene calls are TRBV6-2 or TRBV6-3 and TRBJ2-7; 9 positions match TRBD1. The J segment lost 1 base and the V segment lost 4 bases, leaving 5 bases of the junction unmatched. Germline-derived CDR1 and CDR2 are MNHEY and SVGEGT. The CDR3 spans 15 residues.

This clonotype was seen just once. The CDR3 region has the DNA TGTGCCAGCAGCGCCGGGGGGCCGAAGGGGGAGCTGTTTTTT. Encoded protein: CASSAGGPKGELFF. V usage is TRBV9 and J usage is TRBJ2-2; possible D gene TRBD2, 7 bases. Trimming shortened V by 3 bases and J by 8 bases, and 14 bases separated the two germline ends. The CDR3 contains 14 residues. Germline CDR1 SGDLS, CDR2 YYNGEE.

This clonotype was observed at least ten times. The genes are TRBV12-3 or TRBV12-4 and TRBJ2-7; D uncertain. The germline V and J ends were trimmed by 5 bases and 3 bases, with 14 bases remaining between them. The CDR3 loop spans 14 amino acids. The CDR3 protein is CASSESWAGYEQYF. The CDR3, as DNA: TGTGCCAGCAGTGAATCTTGGGCCGGCTACGAGCAGTACTTC.

This clonotype was seen many times. The CDR3 is CASSFTGDRDTIYF. CDR3 DNA: TGTGCCAGCAGTTTTACAGGGGATCGAGACACCATATATTTT. The chain joins TRBV12-3 or TRBV12-4 to TRBJ1-3; 7 bases map to TRBD1. This CDR3 is 14 amino acids long. V lost 3 bases to trimming and J lost 8 bases; unmatched junction nucleotides: 7.

The chain employs TRBV7-9 and TRBJ1-6; unclear D gene. The germline V and J ends were trimmed by 5 bases and 5 bases, with 19 bases remaining between them. This CDR3 has 17 residues. Germline CDR1 reads SEHNR; CDR2 reads FQNEAQ (reference sequence). CDR3 protein: CASSPLDGPLDNSPLHF. CDR3 in DNA: TGTGCCAGCAGCCCCCTCGACGGGCCCCTCGATAATTCACCCCTCCACTTT.

The chain links TRBV5-1 to TRBJ1-1, with TRBD1 identical over 10 bases. This CDR3 comprises 19 residues. V lost 1 base and J lost 7; bases outside the gene matches: 19. The germline gives CDR1 SGHRS, CDR2 YFSETQ. The chain's CDR3 is CASSLFGTGTGDVVLEAFF. In DNA form, the CDR3 reads TGCGCCAGCAGCTTGTTCGGCACCGGGACAGGGGATGTGGTTCTTGAAGCTTTCTTT.

The sample holds many counts of this clonotype. The rearrangement joins TRBV28 to TRBJ2-7, with TRBD2 matching over 8 bases. CDR1 is MDHEN, CDR2 SYDVKM, per germline. This CDR3 has 14 residues. The V gene end was trimmed by 5 bases and the J gene end by 3 bases; junction bases not matched to a gene: 6. The CDR3 coding sequence is TGTGCCAGCAGTCGTAGCGGGACCAACTACGAGCAGTACTTC. It yields the protein CASSRSGTNYEQYF.

There are many counts of this clonotype. The genes are TRBV10-3 and TRBJ2-7, with 8 bases aligning to TRBD1. The germline CDR1 and CDR2 sequences are ENHRY and SYGVKD. This CDR3 is built from 15 residues. V dropped 4 bases and J dropped 3; count of bases not matched to a gene: 8. As DNA, the CDR3 is TGTGCCATCAGTGGGAGGACAGGGAACGACTACGAGCAGTACTTC. This gives the protein CAISGRTGNDYEQYF.

The genes are TRBV2 and TRBJ2-7, with D unresolved. Deletions cut 2 bases from V and 7 bases from J, with 12 bases between. Germline CDR1 reads SNHLY; CDR2 reads FYNNEI. CDR3 length: 13 amino acids. CDR3 nucleotide sequence: TGTGCCAGCAGTGAAACCCGATTCGGGGAGCAGTACTTC. Translation: CASSETRFGEQYF.

This chain connects TRBV19 to TRBJ2-7; 8 bases match TRBD1. Germline trimming cut 10 bases from V and 5 bases from J; bases unmatched to any gene: 10. The CDR3 contains 13 residues. In germline, CDR1 is LNHDA, CDR2 SQIVND (reference sequence). The CDR3 reads CATGQGLTHEQYF. For the CDR3, the DNA is TGTGCCACCGGACAGGGCCTAACCCACGAGCAGTACTTC.

V gene TRBV7-2 combines with J gene TRBJ2-2, with D unclear. CDR1 is SGHTA and CDR2 is FQGNSA in the germline V gene. Trimming removed 4 bases from V and 6 bases from J, with 9 bases in between. The CDR3 loop spans 13 amino acids. CDR3 sequence reads: CASSSSWAGELFF. In DNA, the CDR3 is TGTGCCAGCAGCTCAAGCTGGGCCGGGGAGCTGTTTTTT.

The V call is TRBV28, the J call TRBJ2-1, with 7 positions matching TRBD1. The trim removed 6 bases at V and 7 bases at J, leaving 12 bases unmatched. The germline V gene encodes CDR1 MDHEN and CDR2 SYDVKM. The CDR3 extends over 15 amino acids. The CDR3 region has the DNA TGTGCCAGCAGCGAATCCGGGACAGAGGATAATGAGCAGTTCTTC. Translating gives CASSESGTEDNEQFF.

The rearrangement joins TRBV7-8 to TRBJ1-3; a weak D match, TRBD1 (5 bases). The CDR3 runs 16 residues. V lost 2 bases and J 0 bases, leaving 11 bases between the germline ends. The V gene's germline CDR1 is SGHVS and CDR2 FQNEAQ. The CDR3 nucleotides read TGTGCCAGCAGCTTAATGGGACCGATCTCTGGAAACACCATATATTTT. Protein product: CASSLMGPISGNTIYF. Full variable domain (remainder filled in from reference TRBV7-8 and TRBJ1-3): GAGVSQSPRYKVAKRGQDVALRCDPISGHVSLFWYQQALGQGPEFLTYFQNEAQLDKSGLPSDRFFAERPEGSVSTLKIQRTQQEDSAVYLCASSLMGPISGNTIYFGEGSWLTVV.

This clonotype came up many times. This chain joins TRBV11-2 and TRBJ2-7; D remains unclear. Looked up from germline, CDR1 is SGHAT and CDR2 is FQNNGV. Trimming pared 4 bases from V and 7 bases from J, leaving 11 bases between. The CDR3 loop spans 12 amino acids. The CDR3, as DNA: TGTGCCAGCAGCTCTGGCAAGGCTGAGCAGTACTTC. Translated: CASSSGKAEQYF.

This clonotype has ten or more counts. This chain connects TRBV12-3 or TRBV12-4 to TRBJ2-7; a weak D match, TRBD2 (7 bases). V was pared by 7 bases and J by 2 bases, with 9 bases between. The CDR3 is 12 amino acids. In DNA form, the CDR3 reads TGTGCCAGCAAAGGGGGGGCCTACGAGCAGTACTTC. This encodes CASKGGAYEQYF.